These 16 T cell receptor beta chains originate from one sample sequenced in a study of STAT3 mutations in large granular lymphocyte leukemia. Study-level points and caveats: In T-cell large granular lymphocyte leukemia, about half of patients showed multiple immunodominant subclonotypes.

The antigens these receptors bind are not known. Some clones are missing from TCRdb's copy, which holds only in-frame ones; the method was immunoSEQ multiplex PCR. The data hold some 37,000 clones, with nearly 90% observed a single time. Sequencing was done on a sample of PBMCs. The receptors stem from a human donor with T large granular lymphocyte leukemia. Some clones in this sample may be carry-over from other donors' samples.

The chain employs TRBV7-8 and TRBJ1-6; possible D gene TRBD1, 6 bases. Trimming pared 5 bases from V and 6 bases from J, leaving 14 bases between. The CDR3 sequence is 15 residues long. CDR1 is SGHVS and CDR2 is FQNEAQ in the germline V gene. In DNA form, the CDR3 reads TGTGCCAGCAGCCCCGCGACAGGCCCTAATTCACCCCTCCACTTT. Protein product: CASSPATGPNSPLHF.

The J gene is TRBJ1-1, the V gene TRBV6-5; D not resolved. V lost 5 bases and J lost 7, with 14 bases in between. Germline CDR1 and CDR2: MNHEY and SVGAGI. The CDR3 loop spans 13 amino acids. CDR3 sequence (DNA): TGTGCCAGCAGTCTACCGGCCAAGGTTGAAGCTTTCTTT. This encodes CASSLPAKVEAFF.

The chain couples TRBV4-1 to TRBJ2-7, with TRBD1 as a possible D gene (5 bases). CDR3 length: 14 residues. The ends were cut back, 1 base at V and 1 base at J, with 8 bases in the middle. CDR1 is MGHRA, CDR2 YSYEKL, per germline. The CDR3 loop is CASSQGAGSYEQYF. The DNA for the CDR3 is TGCGCCAGCAGCCAAGGGGCAGGGTCCTACGAGCAGTACTTC.

The chain combines TRBV18 with TRBJ1-4, with D tentatively TRBD1 (5 bases). The V end lost 2 bases, the J end lost 4 bases, and 5 bases lay between the germline ends. The CDR3 has 13 amino acids. Germline values: CDR1 KGHSH, CDR2 LQKENI. The chain's CDR3 is CASSPGGNEKLFF. The CDR3 region has the DNA TGTGCCAGCTCACCAGGGGGTAATGAAAAACTGTTTTTT.

The chain carries TRBV5-6 and TRBJ1-6; unclear D gene. From germline, CDR1 is SGHDT and CDR2 YYEEEE. V lost 4 bases to trimming and J lost 5 bases, with 13 bases between them. This CDR3 has 15 residues. The CDR3 nucleotides are TGTGCCAGCAGCGGGGTCGGGGTAAATAATTCACCCCTCCACTTT. Residues: CASSGVGVNNSPLHF.

The chain is built from TRBV2 and TRBJ1-6, with 10 positions matching TRBD1. This CDR3 comprises 14 residues. Germline trimming cut 10 bases from V and 7 bases from J; bases unmatched to any gene: 7. The germline V gene has CDR1 SNHLY and CDR2 FYNNEI. DNA for the CDR3: TGTGCCAAGAGCTGGGACAGGGGAAATTCACCCCTCCACTTT. Residues: CAKSWDRGNSPLHF.

The rearrangement uses TRBV10-1 and TRBJ1-2, with D possibly matching TRBD1 (5 bases). Germline values: CDR1 WNHNN, CDR2 SYGVQD (reference sequence). The CDR3 runs 13 residues. V gave up 3 bases and J gave up 6 bases, with 11 bases separating them. The CDR3 DNA sequence: TGCGCCAGCAGTGAATTGGGGGGAAATGGCTACACCTTC. This gives the protein CASSELGGNGYTF.

The V gene is TRBV28, the J gene TRBJ1-6, with 11 bases identical to TRBD1. The CDR3 loop spans 15 amino acids. CDR1 is MDHEN, CDR2 SYDVKM, per germline. Unmatched junction bases numbered 6, after V lost 4 bases and J lost 10 bases. In DNA form, the CDR3 reads TGTGCCAGCAGTTCCCCGGGACAGGGGGACTCACCCCTCCACTTT. It encodes CASSSPGQGDSPLHF.

The chain carries TRBV28 and TRBJ1-2; D uncertain. Germline CDR1 is MDHEN and CDR2 is SYDVKM. This CDR3 contains 14 residues. The V and J ends lost 7 bases and 2 bases respectively, with 14 bases between them. The CDR3 spells CASTLRTVNYGYTF. The CDR3 region has the DNA TGTGCCAGCACTCTGAGGACGGTGAACTATGGCTACACCTTC.

The V and J genes are TRBV7-9 and TRBJ2-3; possible D gene TRBD2, 6 bases. Per germline, CDR1 SEHNR and CDR2 FQNEAQ (reference sequence). Trimming took off 3 bases at V and 9 bases at J, with 13 bases between the two ends. This CDR3 contains 13 residues. The DNA for the CDR3 is TGTGCCAGCAGCTTGTCGGGGGAAGGAACGCAGTATTTT. It is translated as CASSLSGEGTQYF.

The CDR3 nucleotides are TGTGCCAGCAGCTCAGATGCAACTAATGAAAAACTGTTTTTT. Translating gives CASSSDATNEKLFF. This chain links TRBV7-9 with TRBJ1-4, with no clear D. This CDR3 has 14 residues. Trimming removed 4 bases from V and 0 bases from J, with 6 bases in between. Germline V gene lookup returns CDR1 SEHNR and CDR2 FQNEAQ (reference sequence).

This sequence joins TRBV30 and TRBJ1-5, with a tentative D call TRBD1 (6 bases). Germline CDR1 reads GTSNPN; CDR2 reads SVGIG (reference sequence). Trimming shortened V by 3 bases and J by 3 bases, and 9 bases separated the two germline ends. The CDR3 is 13 amino acids. For the CDR3, the DNA is TGTGCCTGGAGAACAGGGAACAATCAGCCCCAGCATTTT. It codes for CAWRTGNNQPQHF.

The chain joins TRBV5-4 to TRBJ1-3; D call uncertain. The CDR3 spans 12 residues. Germline CDR1 SGHNT, CDR2 YYREEE (reference sequence). V was clipped by 4 bases and J by 4 bases, with 6 bases between them. CDR3 loop: CASSLLGNTIYF. In nucleotides, the CDR3 is TGTGCCAGCAGCCTTCTAGGAAACACCATATATTTT.

J is TRBJ2-3 and V is TRBV5-1; 14 nucleotides agree with TRBD2. V lost 3 bases and J lost 0; bases outside the gene matches: 9. The CDR3 spans 19 residues. Germline assignment: CDR1 SGHRS and CDR2 YFSETQ. The CDR3 bases are TGCGCCAGCAGCTCCGGACTAGCGGGGGGATCCTCAAGCACAGATACGCAGTATTTT. Translated, it gives CASSSGLAGGSSSTDTQYF.

This clone was counted between two and nine times. The chain recombines TRBV7-9 with TRBJ2-2, with TRBD1 as a possible D gene (5 bases). This CDR3 has 14 amino acids. The V and J ends lost 3 bases and 1 base respectively, with 6 bases between them. Germline CDR1 SEHNR, CDR2 FQNEAQ (reference sequence). Here the CDR3 DNA reads TGTGCCAGCAGCTTCGGACAGAACACCGGGGAGCTGTTTTTT. Amino acids: CASSFGQNTGELFF. The whole variable domain, remainder taken from reference TRBV7-9 and TRBJ2-2, is DTGVSQNPRHKITKRGQNVTFRCDPISEHNRLYWYRQTLGQGPEFLTYFQNEAQLEKSRLLSDRFSAERPKGSFSTLEIQRTEQGDSAMYLCASSFGQNTGELFFGEGSRLTVL.

This sequence joins TRBV28 and TRBJ1-1, with unresolved D. Trimming stripped 5 bases from V and 1 base from J, with 8 bases between. Germline lookup yields CDR1 MDHEN and CDR2 SYDVKM. This CDR3 spans 13 amino acids. The CDR3 region is CASSVAGNTEAFF. The CDR3 coding sequence is TGTGCCAGCAGTGTGGCTGGGAACACTGAAGCTTTCTTT.